This is a list of T cell receptor beta chains from one sample in a study of T cells in pancreatic ductal adenocarcinoma. Clones were read by immunoSEQ multiplex PCR, and TCRdb kept only the in-frame ones, dropping some. The sample has around 31,000 clones; approximately 92% are singletons. The sequenced sample was PBMCs. Every receptor here comes from a human donor with pancreatic ductal adenocarcinoma. CDR3s include the opening cysteine and the closing phenylalanine or tryptophan. D genes are given only for firm matches. The size field is filled for only some rows; it gives once, few, many or a size class.

V	length	D	size	J	CDR3	DNA
TRBV28	15	TRBD2	.	TRBJ2-7	CASSLQLAGPYEQYF	TGTGCCAGCAGTTTACAACTAGCGGGACCCTACGAGCAGTACTTC
TRBV6-5	15	TRBD1	.	TRBJ2-7	CASSYSLTGGYEQYF	TGTGCCAGCAGTTACTCGCTAACAGGGGGCTACGAGCAGTACTTC
TRBV7-9	14	TRBD1	once	TRBJ1-5	CASSIGTGYQPQHF	TGTGCCAGCAGCATAGGGACAGGCTATCAGCCCCAGCATTTT
TRBV19	16	TRBD2	.	TRBJ2-1	CASSIRTSGRYNEQFF	TGTGCCAGTAGTATACGGACTAGCGGGAGATACAATGAGCAGTTCTTC
TRBV6-6	13	.	.	TRBJ1-4	CASSYSGREKLFF	TGTGCCAGCAGTTACTCGGGACGAGAAAAACTGTTTTTT
TRBV2	16	.	.	TRBJ1-1	CASSGLGGTTNTEAFF	TGTGCCAGCAGTGGGCTGGGGGGCACGACGAACACTGAAGCTTTCTTT
TRBV29-1	13	TRBD1	.	TRBJ2-7	CSVKRQGALEQYF	TGCAGCGTTAAACGACAGGGGGCCCTCGAGCAGTACTTC
TRBV19	13	TRBD1	few	TRBJ2-4	CASSMRTGIIQYF	TGTGCCAGTAGTATGAGGACAGGGATCATTCAGTACTTC
TRBV6-1	13	.	.	TRBJ2-7	CASRGRGRSEQYF	TGTGCCAGCAGGGGCCGGGGTCGAAGCGAGCAGTACTTC
TRBV11-3	13	TRBD2	.	TRBJ2-7	CASSQDGLARQYF	TGTGCCAGCAGCCAAGATGGACTAGCTAGGCAGTACTTC
TRBV27	14	TRBD1	.	TRBJ2-7	CASSRDSLRYEQYF	TGTGCCAGCAGCCGGGACAGCCTTAGATACGAGCAGTACTTC
TRBV27	18	TRBD2	.	TRBJ2-5	CASSLNSRLAGGQETQYF	TGTGCCAGCAGTTTAAATTCTCGACTAGCGGGAGGCCAAGAGACCCAGTACTTC
TRBV10-3	15	.	.	TRBJ2-7	CAISEVKTGSYEQYF	TGTGCCATCAGTGAAGTCAAGACAGGCTCCTACGAGCAGTACTTC
TRBV7-2	14	.	.	TRBJ2-7	CASSLRQDSYEQYF	TGTGCCAGCAGCTTACGACAGGACTCCTACGAGCAGTACTTC
TRBV19	13	TRBD1	.	TRBJ1-5	CASWQGGNQPQHF	TGTGCCAGTTGGCAGGGGGGCAATCAGCCCCAGCATTTT
TRBV5-1	15	.	.	TRBJ2-7	CASSLAVRGDYEQYF	TGCGCCAGCAGCTTGGCCGTAAGAGGAGACTACGAGCAGTACTTC
TRBV2	12	.	.	TRBJ2-7	CASREGNYEQYF	TGTGCCAGCAGGGAAGGGAACTACGAGCAGTACTTC
TRBV7-2	18	TRBD2	.	TRBJ2-1	CASSPTSFSGRQDDEQFF	TGTGCCAGCAGCCCTACCTCTTTTAGCGGGAGGCAAGACGATGAGCAGTTCTTC
TRBV18	15	TRBD1	.	TRBJ2-7	CASSPRQGPIREQYF	TGTGCCAGCTCACCACGACAGGGGCCGATACGGGAGCAGTACTTC
TRBV5-1	14	TRBD1	.	TRBJ2-7	CASSIRTGSYEQYF	TGCGCCAGCAGCATTCGGACAGGATCCTACGAGCAGTACTTC
TRBV10-3	14	.	.	TRBJ1-2	CAISGGEGLYGYTF	TGTGCCATCAGTGGTGGTGAGGGGCTATATGGCTACACCTTC
TRBV11-3	11	TRBD2	once	TRBJ2-1	CASSLGGVQFF	TGTGCCAGCAGCCTCGGGGGGGTGCAGTTCTTC
TRBV5-1	16	.	.	TRBJ1-5	CASSPDGTTSNQPQHF	TGCGCCAGCAGCCCGGACGGGACAACGAGCAATCAGCCCCAGCATTTT
TRBV4-1	17	.	.	TRBJ2-7	CASSQGGTRKRGDEQYF	TGCGCCAGCAGCCAAGGGGGGACCAGAAAAAGGGGAGACGAGCAGTACTTC
TRBV7-2	14	TRBD1	.	TRBJ1-2	CASSSDRGLGGYTF	TGTGCCAGCAGCTCCGACAGGGGGCTGGGTGGCTACACCTTC
TRBV28	13	.	.	TRBJ1-1	CASRGDIGTEAFF	TGTGCCAGCAGGGGAGACATCGGCACTGAAGCTTTCTTT
TRBV2	14	TRBD1	few	TRBJ1-2	CASSAGTGGYGYTF	TGTGCCAGCAGTGCCGGGACAGGGGGCTATGGCTACACCTTC
TRBV5-1	15	TRBD1	.	TRBJ1-4	CASSLGSGGNEKLFF	TGCGCCAGCAGCTTGGGGTCAGGGGGTAATGAAAAACTGTTTTTT
TRBV7-9	16	TRBD1	.	TRBJ2-7	CASSSGTVSSSYEQYF	TGTGCCAGCAGCTCTGGGACAGTTTCGAGCTCCTACGAGCAGTACTTC
TRBV27	16	TRBD1	once	TRBJ2-2	CASSSRTGGNTGELFF	TGTGCCAGCAGTTCCAGGACAGGCGGAAACACCGGGGAGCTGTTTTTT
TRBV9	14	.	.	TRBJ2-3	CASSAAEGTDTQYF	TGTGCCAGCAGCGCCGCGGAGGGCACAGATACGCAGTATTTT
TRBV7-2	15	TRBD2	.	TRBJ2-2	CASSWTSGNTGELFF	TGTGCCAGCAGCTGGACTAGCGGAAACACCGGGGAGCTGTTTTTT
TRBV27	13	.	.	TRBJ2-7	CASSLTSTYEQYF	TGTGCCAGCAGTTTAACATCGACCTACGAGCAGTACTTC
TRBV2	12	TRBD1	.	TRBJ2-7	CASSRDRDEQYF	TGTGCCAGCAGTAGGGACAGGGACGAGCAGTACTTC
TRBV6-5	14	.	.	TRBJ1-1	CASSPGTGNTEAFF	TGTGCCAGCAGTCCCGGGACGGGGAACACTGAAGCTTTCTTT
TRBV10-2	14	.	.	TRBJ1-1	CASSEWQRNTEAFF	TGCGCCAGCAGTGAATGGCAGAGGAACACTGAAGCTTTCTTT